Sequencing of this TCR beta chain was carried out in a study of blood T cell repertoires in COVID-19 (dated by TCRdb to between 2020 and 2021). In the study overall: Collaborator samples came from the United States, Italy and Spain and covered acute and convalescent phases of COVID-19. The material from the prospective study consisted of cDNA or gDNA derived from T cells, B-cell-depleted T cells, or PBMCs. The dataset comprised deeply sampled blood TCRbeta repertoires from subjects exposed to, actively infected with, or recovered from COVID-19. The repertoires were released in a freely available public database intended as a resource for research on the immune response to SARS-CoV-2. The samples were drawn from two sources: the first 160 participants of the ongoing ImmuneRACE study, and 1,200 or so subjects contributed by 6 global collaborators. A de-identified subject ID, COVID-19 status, age in years and sex were almost always included in the sample metadata. Where available, HLA class I and class II types were obtained from metadata supplied by the sample provider rather than from assay-based typing. Broader findings and caveats from the paper: The quantity of clinical and demographic metadata differed by source and by participant and was supplied without curation.

TCRbeta CDR3 regions were amplified from genomic DNA using the immunoSEQ Assay, a bias-controlled multiplex PCR. The original pipeline was this. The number of nucleated cells in each sample was estimated by amplification of reference gene primers within the assay. Sequence reads were collapsed and filtered to measure the absolute abundance of every unique TCRbeta CDR3 rearrangement. For each sample, productive Simpson clonality was calculated by taking the square root of Simpson's diversity index across productive rearrangements. TCRdb re-hosts the immuneACCESS table, in-frame sequences only. Its copies lack some clones; in the studies checked, an unresolved V gene accounts for under half of them, and the cause for the rest is not known. Clonal size and the V and J genes are those of that table, whereas D and trimming came from the DNA. Present in this sample are tens of thousands of clones, 70% to 90% of which were seen just once. The top ten hold around 4.7% of the sample.

Whole blood was collected in K2EDTA tubes by collaborating institutions according to the institutions' own protocols. For TCRbeta analysis, collaborators shipped samples in one of three forms: frozen whole blood, isolated PBMCs, or DNA extracted from either of those sample types. The CDR3 runs 15 residues from the cysteine to the phenylalanine. The kept DNA is CDR3 alone, 45 bases in frame from the first base. Unmatched junction bases come to 4, with V trimmed by 3 bases and J by 6 bases. Looking up the germline V gene yields CDR1 SGHTA and CDR2 FQGTGA. With respect to this clone: The antigen this receptor binds is unknown. Base qualities are not provided; no much larger clone lies one nucleotide away.

Input material: peripheral blood. The chain is encoded by TRBV7-3 joined to TRBJ2-2; 10 central nucleotides agree with TRBD2. The sequence was obtained from a woman older than 75 with active COVID-19. The bases read TGTGCCAGCAGCTTCAGCCTAGCGGGAGCCGGGGAGCTGTTTTTT. Translation gives CASSFSLAGAGELFF. Where the CDR3 stops, the reference TRBV7-3 and TRBJ2-2 genes take over; the full variable domain is GAGVSQTPSNKVTEKGKYVELRCDPISGHTALYWYRQSLGQGPEFLIYFQGTGAADDSGLPNDRFFAVRPEGSVSTLKIQRTERGDSAVYLCASSFSLAGAGELFFGEGSRLTVL.